The sequence of this TCR beta chain was determined in a study of cytomegalovirus exposure and HLA in healthy donors (dated by TCRdb to between 2016 and 2019). Regarding the complete study: An earlier analysis of some 600 of the donors reported 250 to 300 Gb of sequence data and roughly 120 million unique TCR beta sequences obtained from approximately 180 million T cells. An early release covering roughly 600 HLA-typed donors comprised roughly 300 gigabases of sequencing data and some 79 million unique TCR sequences. Of the 300 to 450 genotyped donors, roughly 85% fell in the genetic ancestry cluster associated with self-reported Caucasian donors. The study aimed to test whether cataloging public T cell receptors could reveal signatures of past pathogen exposure. The study used immunosequencing to profile the T cell repertoires of approximately 690 subjects and linked those repertoires to cytomegalovirus serostatus. Besides the first cohort of roughly 640 subjects, a separate validation cohort made up of around 120 different subjects was used. The study combined high-throughput TCR immunosequencing, statistical association of individual TCRs with disease status, and machine learning to predict cytomegalovirus infection status. To study patterns of TCR occurrence, a later analysis re-analyzed previously published TCR beta repertoires from around 670 donors and added high-resolution HLA genotyping. Rather than using new phenotypic data, the later analysis identified candidate immune exposures from TCR beta sequences and from how often those sequences occurred across donors. An earlier analysis of 500 to 650 of the donors applied high-throughput TCR beta sequencing to assess whether each TCR beta V gene segment acted as functional or pseudogenic. Donor age, sex, ethnicity and CMV serostatus were compiled alongside the repertoire data. Genome-wide SNP genotypes for about three fifths of the roughly 670 donors were used in a later genetic analysis, which treated that subset as a discovery cohort. All discovery cohort repertoires had been generated on a single sequencing platform. Both class I and class II loci were covered by HLA typing, at four-digit resolution. The number of donors typed differed by locus, with about 629-630 for A, B, C, DRB1 and DQB1, around 560 for DQA1, about 610 for DPA1, and approximately 470 for DPB1. Roughly 5 DR-DQ haplotypes were handled as single units for association and clustering, since linkage in the cohort was strong. On average, around 240,000 unique TCR beta nucleotide sequences were sequenced per donor among about 400 genotyped donors of the cohort, with roughly 18% of those sequences being non-productive. What the work shows at the level of the full study, not this receptor alone: In both the original and validation cohorts, the classifier was reported to diagnose cytomegalovirus status with high specificity and sensitivity. Three of the identified cytomegalovirus-associated TCR beta chains were confirmed in vitro to be specific for cytomegalovirus antigens. In a later genetic analysis, fewer N-insertions in productive TCRs were reported among donors in an Asian-associated ancestry cluster than the roughly 670-donor mean. When HLA alleles, especially DR and DQ, strongly co-occurred, TCR associations were difficult to assign to individual alleles. Roughly uniform sequencing depth across donors was assumed in presence/absence analyses, although this assumption may not hold. A further reported finding was that TCR beta sequences accurately predicted the HLA-A and HLA-B alleles for most subjects in the first cohort. In this cohort, only TCR beta chains were sequenced, and detectable features were limited by the absence of alpha or paired-chain data. In a later analysis, some 17,000 TCR beta sequences were associated with specific HLA alleles at a false discovery rate of 0.05. In a later analysis, several top co-occurrence clusters were reported to appear linked to parvovirus B19, influenza, CMV and Epstein-Barr virus. Some IMGT-functional V segments, including TRBV6-2 and TRBV6-3, could not be distinguished by the 87-base-pair reads and were therefore excluded. In the study, approximately 150 TCR beta chains were listed as associated with cytomegalovirus. An earlier analysis of around 600 of the donors showed that most TCR beta V segments appeared in productive rearrangements either about 87% or about 30% of the time, which broadly matched IMGT annotations. In a later analysis, TCR association rates were found to vary across HLA loci, with the most associated TCRs seen for DRB1 alleles and the fewest for HLA-C alleles. Compared with equally common non-associated chains, HLA-associated TCR beta chains in a later analysis were more clonally expanded and had lower generation probabilities. The earlier analysis of nearly 600 of the donors excluded some 15 rarely observed V segments, including chromosome 9 orphons, because counts were too low. A group of highly shared sequence variants was considered likely to be a technical artifact of the sequencing pipeline. Correlated functional status among segregating V segments might reflect linkage disequilibrium, but an unknown experimental factor could not be ruled out. In a later genetic analysis, a missense DCLRE1C variant was associated with V-gene and J-gene trimming of TCR beta chains, and the association was replicated in an independent cohort. Most CMV-associated TCR beta chains appeared to be HLA-restricted in a later analysis, and the HLA associations seemed to be driven largely by CMV exposure. The only immune exposure information available for the cohort was CMV serostatus. Because HLA typing was unavailable for some donors at each locus, only the typed subset was used in association tests. According to the authors, the approach could potentially be generalized to other disease states and immunological phenotypes. Most TCR sequences were seen in very few donors, while some public TCRs were found in many individuals.

Concerning this clone: Its antigen is currently not known. Base-call qualities are not available, and no considerably larger clone is one nucleotide away.

The cohort was made up of 500 to 800 healthy bone marrow donors. Cohort members were all nominally healthy when sampled, although unrecorded immune exposures were likely present. The donor tested CMV seronegative and was one of the 352 seronegative cohort members. Each donor provided a peripheral blood sample, and peripheral blood mononuclear cells were used for TCR beta sequencing. Genomic DNA extraction from the blood cell samples was performed with the Qiagen DNeasy Blood Extraction Kit. Taken from the germline V gene, the CDR1 and CDR2 loops are ENHRY and SYGVKD. The CDR3, cysteine through phenylalanine, is 13 amino acids long. The entry retains the CDR3 DNA only, 39 bases that are in frame from base 1. V is clipped by 10 bases and J by 5 bases, and the sequence between their germline boundaries is 17 bases long. Libraries came from the immunoSEQ multiplex PCR assay. The multiplex PCR relied on a mix of 60 forward primers for TCR Vbeta segments and 13 reverse primers for TCR Jbeta segments. Amplification of the CDR3 region of rearranged TCR beta genes was performed with a multiplex PCR assay on genomic DNA. Amplified TCR beta libraries were sequenced as 87-base-pair reads on the Illumina HiSeq System. Concerning the study's data processing: In a later analysis, tens of millions of unique TCR beta chains were counted across the 650 to 700 repertoires, and around 10 million of these chains were shared by at least two donors. To remove PCR and sequencing errors, raw reads were error-corrected and collapsed into unique sequences using a nearest-neighbor algorithm that merged closely related sequences. V, D and J gene segments were assigned by aligning CDR3 sequences to IMGT reference sequences. For a sequence to be retained, a match of at least six nucleotides to both a V gene segment and a J gene segment was required. Rearrangements were classified as productive when the CDR3 lacked stop codons and remained in frame with V and J, and all other rearrangements were classified as non-productive. Following IMGT convention, CDR3 was defined as the stretch from the second conserved V-encoded cysteine to the conserved J-encoded phenylalanine. Sequences without an unambiguous match to a single V gene segment were excluded from the earlier analysis of 450 to 750 of the donors. In an earlier analysis of a few hundred of the donors, V segments were called functional above 56.7% productive rearrangements and were called segregating when the between-donor standard deviation exceeded 5%. To diagnose cytomegalovirus status from the catalog of TCR beta chain sequences, a statistical classification framework was built. In a later analysis, TCR nucleotide sequences were compared against IMGT/GENE-DB human TR gene sequences so that V and J genes could be assigned. A later analysis assigned CDR3 sequences and most-parsimonious VDJ recombination scenarios with the TCRdist pipeline. In a later analysis, each TCR beta chain was defined by its CDR3 amino acid sequence together with its V-gene family, and reads lacking a unique V-gene family were excluded. As a way to deal with suspected cross-contamination and a sequencing artifact, a later analysis dropped 450 to 600 nucleotide sequences that were highly shared and had low generation probability. A later analysis calculated a clonal expansion index for each public chain from normalized within-repertoire ranks of inferred template counts. Generation probabilities in a later analysis came from a VDJ recombination model fitted to out-of-frame rearrangements, and those results were checked against IGoR. In a later analysis, hypergeometric tests were used to score TCR-TCR, TCR-HLA and TCR-CMV co-occurrence, with a repertoire-size bias correction applied to TCR pairs. A later analysis estimated false discovery rates by permuting HLA or CMV assignments 20 times. In a later analysis, co-occurring TCRs were grouped using DBSCAN, with TCRdist sequence similarity added in when clustering inside HLA-allele-positive subsets. For co-occurrence clustering, repertoires with fewer than 30,000 or more than 120,000 public chains were excluded, along with several repertoires with anomalous nucleotide sharing. TCRdb took over this immuneACCESS table, retaining in-frame rearrangements with V and J assigned. Such tables are incomplete; in checked studies, under half of the missing clones stem from an unresolved V gene, and the remainder is unexplained. Clonal size and the V and J genes are those of that table, whereas D and trimming came from the DNA. The sample profile shows roughly 230,000 clones; about 93% of them were found once. 1.5% to 2% of the sample lies in the top ten.

This clonotype originated in a girl aged 2 to 9 in good health and CMV-seronegative. The rearranged chain carries TRBV10-3 and TRBJ1-1; a tentative D call is TRBD1 (6 bases match). Input material: PBMCs. This receptor carries the CDR3 CATGQGTGTEAFF. The bases read TGTGCCACCGGTCAGGGGACGGGAACTGAAGCTTTCTTT.